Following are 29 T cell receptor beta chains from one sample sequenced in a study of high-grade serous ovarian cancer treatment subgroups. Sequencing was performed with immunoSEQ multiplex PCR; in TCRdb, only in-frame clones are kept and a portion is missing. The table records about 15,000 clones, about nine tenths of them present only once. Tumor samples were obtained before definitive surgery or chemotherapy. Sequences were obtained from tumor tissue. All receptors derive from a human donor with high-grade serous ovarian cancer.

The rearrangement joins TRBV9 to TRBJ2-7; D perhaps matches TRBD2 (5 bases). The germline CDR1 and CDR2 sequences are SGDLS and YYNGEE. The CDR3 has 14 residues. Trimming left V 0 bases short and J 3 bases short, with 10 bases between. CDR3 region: CASSVDGVDYEQYF. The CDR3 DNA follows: TGTGCCAGCAGCGTAGACGGGGTGGACTACGAGCAGTACTTC.

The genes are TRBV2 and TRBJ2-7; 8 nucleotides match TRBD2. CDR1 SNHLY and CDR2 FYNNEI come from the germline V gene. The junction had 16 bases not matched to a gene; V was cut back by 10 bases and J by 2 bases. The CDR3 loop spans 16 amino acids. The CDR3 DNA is TGTGCCACCTTAGCGGGGAAAGGGCCTAGGGCCTACGAGCAGTACTTC. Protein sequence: CATLAGKGPRAYEQYF.

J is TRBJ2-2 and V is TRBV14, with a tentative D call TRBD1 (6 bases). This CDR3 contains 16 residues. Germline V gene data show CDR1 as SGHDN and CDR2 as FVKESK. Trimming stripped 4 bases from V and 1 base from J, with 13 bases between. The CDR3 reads CASSLDAGENTGELFF. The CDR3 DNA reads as TGTGCCAGCAGCCTAGACGCAGGGGAGAACACCGGGGAGCTGTTTTTT.

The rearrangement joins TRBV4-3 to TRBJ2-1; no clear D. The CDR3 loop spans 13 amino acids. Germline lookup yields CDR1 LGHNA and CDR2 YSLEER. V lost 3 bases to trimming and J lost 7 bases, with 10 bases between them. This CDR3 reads CASSHPVGNEQFF. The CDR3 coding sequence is TGCGCCAGCAGCCACCCCGTTGGAAATGAGCAGTTCTTC.

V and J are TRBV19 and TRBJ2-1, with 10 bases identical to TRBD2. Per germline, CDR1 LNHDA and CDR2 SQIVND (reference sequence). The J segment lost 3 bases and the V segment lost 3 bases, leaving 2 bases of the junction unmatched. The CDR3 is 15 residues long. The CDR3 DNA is TGTGCCAGTAGTATGCCTAGCGGGGGCTACAATGAGCAGTTCTTC. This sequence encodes CASSMPSGGYNEQFF. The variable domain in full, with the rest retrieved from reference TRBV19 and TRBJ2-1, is DGGITQSPKYLFRKEGQNVTLSCEQNLNHDAMYWYRQDPGQGLRLIYYSQIVNDFQKGDIAEGYSVSREKKESFPLTVTSAQKNPTAFYLCASSMPSGGYNEQFFGPGTRLTVL.

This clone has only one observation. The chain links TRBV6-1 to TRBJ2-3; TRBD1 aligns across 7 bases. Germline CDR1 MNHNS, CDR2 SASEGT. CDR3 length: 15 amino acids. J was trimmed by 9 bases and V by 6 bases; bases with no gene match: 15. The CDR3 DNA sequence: TGTGCCAGCAGGAGCGAAGGGGGCGGGTCCGGGACGCAGTATTTT. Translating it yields CASRSEGGGSGTQYF.

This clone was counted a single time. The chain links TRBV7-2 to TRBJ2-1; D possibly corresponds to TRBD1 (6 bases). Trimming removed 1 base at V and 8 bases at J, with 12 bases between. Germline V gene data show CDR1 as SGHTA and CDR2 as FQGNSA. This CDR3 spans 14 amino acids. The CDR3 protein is CASSLVWGPHEQFF. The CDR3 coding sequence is TGTGCCAGCAGCTTAGTGTGGGGGCCCCATGAGCAGTTCTTC.

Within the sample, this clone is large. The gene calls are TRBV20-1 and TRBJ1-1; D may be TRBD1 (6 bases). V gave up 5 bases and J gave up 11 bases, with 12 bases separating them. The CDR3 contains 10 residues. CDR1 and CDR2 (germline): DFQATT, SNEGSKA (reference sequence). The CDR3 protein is CSAGTGWAFF. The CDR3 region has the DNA TGCAGTGCTGGTACAGGGTGGGCTTTCTTT.

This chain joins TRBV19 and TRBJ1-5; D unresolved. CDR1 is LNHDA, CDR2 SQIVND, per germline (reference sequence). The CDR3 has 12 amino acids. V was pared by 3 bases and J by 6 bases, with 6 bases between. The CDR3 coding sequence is TGTGCCAGTAGTATGAGGGCTCAGCCCCAGCATTTT. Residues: CASSMRAQPQHF.

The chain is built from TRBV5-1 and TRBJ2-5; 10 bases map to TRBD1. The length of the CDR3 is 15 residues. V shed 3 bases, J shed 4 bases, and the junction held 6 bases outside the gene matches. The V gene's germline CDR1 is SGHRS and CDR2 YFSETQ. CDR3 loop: CASSSKTGGVETQYF. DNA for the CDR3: TGCGCCAGCAGCTCTAAGACAGGGGGCGTAGAGACCCAGTACTTC. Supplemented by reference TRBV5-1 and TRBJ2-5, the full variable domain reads KAGVTQTPRYLIKTRGQQVTLSCSPISGHRSVSWYQQTPGQGLQFLFEYFSETQRNKGNFPGRFSGRQFSNSRSEMNVSTLELGDSALYLCASSSKTGGVETQYFGPGTRLLVL.

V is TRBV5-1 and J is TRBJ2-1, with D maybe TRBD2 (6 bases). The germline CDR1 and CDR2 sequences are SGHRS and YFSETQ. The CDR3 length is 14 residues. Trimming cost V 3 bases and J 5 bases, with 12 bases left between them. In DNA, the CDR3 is TGCGCCAGCAGCTCCCAACTAGCTAACAATGAGCAGTTCTTC. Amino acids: CASSSQLANNEQFF.

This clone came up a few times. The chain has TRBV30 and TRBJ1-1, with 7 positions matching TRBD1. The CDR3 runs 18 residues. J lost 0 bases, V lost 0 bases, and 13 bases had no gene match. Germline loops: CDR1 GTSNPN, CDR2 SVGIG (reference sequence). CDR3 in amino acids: CAWSVHPGGLVVNTEAFF. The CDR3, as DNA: TGTGCCTGGAGTGTACACCCAGGGGGTCTTGTCGTGAACACTGAAGCTTTCTTT.

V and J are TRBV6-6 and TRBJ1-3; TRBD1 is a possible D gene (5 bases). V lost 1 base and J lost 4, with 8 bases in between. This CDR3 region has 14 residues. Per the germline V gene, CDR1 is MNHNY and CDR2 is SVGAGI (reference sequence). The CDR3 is CASSYFREGNTIYF. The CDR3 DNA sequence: TGTGCCAGCAGTTACTTCAGGGAGGGAAACACCATATATTTT.

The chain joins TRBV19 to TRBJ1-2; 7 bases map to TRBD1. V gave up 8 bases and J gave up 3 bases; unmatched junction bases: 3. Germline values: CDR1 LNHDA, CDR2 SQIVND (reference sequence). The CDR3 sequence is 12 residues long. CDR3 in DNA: TGTGCCAGTGGGGACAGTGACTATGGCTACACCTTC. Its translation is CASGDSDYGYTF.

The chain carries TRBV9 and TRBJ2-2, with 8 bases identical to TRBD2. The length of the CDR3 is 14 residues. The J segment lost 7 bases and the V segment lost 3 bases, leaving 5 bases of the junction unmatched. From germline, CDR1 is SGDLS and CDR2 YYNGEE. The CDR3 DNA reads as TGTGCCAGCAGCGACCCCCGGGGGGGCGGGGAGCTGTTTTTT. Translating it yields CASSDPRGGGELFF.

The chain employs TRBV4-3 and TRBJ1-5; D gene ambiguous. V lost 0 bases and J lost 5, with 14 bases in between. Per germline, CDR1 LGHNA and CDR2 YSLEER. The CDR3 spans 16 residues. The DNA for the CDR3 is TGCGCCAGCAGCCAAGATCTGGGGAGGAGGGATCAGCCCCAGCATTTT. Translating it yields CASSQDLGRRDQPQHF.

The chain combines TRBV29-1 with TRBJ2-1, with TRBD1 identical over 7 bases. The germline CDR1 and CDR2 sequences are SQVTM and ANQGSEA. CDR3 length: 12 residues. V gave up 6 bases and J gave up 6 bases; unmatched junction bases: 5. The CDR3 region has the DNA TGCAGCGTCGCAGGGGGTTTCAATGAGCAGTTCTTC. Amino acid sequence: CSVAGGFNEQFF.

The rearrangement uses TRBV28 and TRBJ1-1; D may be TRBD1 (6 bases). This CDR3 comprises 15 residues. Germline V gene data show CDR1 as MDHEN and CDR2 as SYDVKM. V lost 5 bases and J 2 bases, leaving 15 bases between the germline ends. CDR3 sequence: CASSPAGGGNTEAFF. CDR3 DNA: TGTGCCAGCAGTCCCGCCGGGGGGGGCAACACTGAAGCTTTCTTT.

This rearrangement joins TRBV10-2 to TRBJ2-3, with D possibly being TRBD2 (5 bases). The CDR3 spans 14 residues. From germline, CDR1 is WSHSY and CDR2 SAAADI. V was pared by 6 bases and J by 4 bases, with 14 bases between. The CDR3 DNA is TGCGCCAGCAGCACGGGAATCTGGTCAGATACGCAGTATTTT. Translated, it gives CASSTGIWSDTQYF.

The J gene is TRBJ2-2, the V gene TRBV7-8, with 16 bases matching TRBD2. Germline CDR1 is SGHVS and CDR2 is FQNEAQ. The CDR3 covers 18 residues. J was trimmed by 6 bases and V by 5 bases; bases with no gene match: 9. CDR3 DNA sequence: TGTGCCAGCAGCCAACGGGGACTAGCGGGGGGGCTTGCCGGGGAGCTGTTTTTT. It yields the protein CASSQRGLAGGLAGELFF.

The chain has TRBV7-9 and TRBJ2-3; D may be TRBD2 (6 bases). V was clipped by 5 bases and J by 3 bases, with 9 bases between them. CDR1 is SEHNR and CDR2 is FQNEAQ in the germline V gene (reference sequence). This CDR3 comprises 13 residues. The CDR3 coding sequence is TGTGCCAGCAGCGAGACTAGTACAGATACGCAGTATTTT. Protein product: CASSETSTDTQYF.

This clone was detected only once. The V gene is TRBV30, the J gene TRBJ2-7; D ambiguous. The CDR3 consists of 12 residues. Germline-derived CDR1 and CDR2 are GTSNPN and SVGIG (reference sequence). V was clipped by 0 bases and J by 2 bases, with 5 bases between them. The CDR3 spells CAWSVITYEQYF. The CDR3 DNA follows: TGTGCCTGGAGTGTGATTACCTACGAGCAGTACTTC.

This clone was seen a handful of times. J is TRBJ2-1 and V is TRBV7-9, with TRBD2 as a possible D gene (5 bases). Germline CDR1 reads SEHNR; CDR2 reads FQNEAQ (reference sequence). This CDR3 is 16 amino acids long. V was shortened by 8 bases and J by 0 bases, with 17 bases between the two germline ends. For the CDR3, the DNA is TGTGCCAGCGGCCGACTAAACCCGGACTCCTACAATGAGCAGTTCTTC. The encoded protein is CASGRLNPDSYNEQFF.

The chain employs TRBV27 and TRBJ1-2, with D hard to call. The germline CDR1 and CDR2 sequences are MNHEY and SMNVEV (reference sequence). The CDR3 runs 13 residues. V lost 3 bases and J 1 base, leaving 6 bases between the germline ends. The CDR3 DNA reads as TGTGCCAGCAGTTTTGGAGTTAACTATGGCTACACCTTC. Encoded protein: CASSFGVNYGYTF.

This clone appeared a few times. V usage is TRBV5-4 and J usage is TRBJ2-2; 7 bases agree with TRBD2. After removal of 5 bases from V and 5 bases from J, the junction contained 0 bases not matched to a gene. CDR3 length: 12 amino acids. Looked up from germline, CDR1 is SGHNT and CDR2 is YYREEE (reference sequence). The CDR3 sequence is CASRRGTGELFF. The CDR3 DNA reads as TGTGCCAGCAGGCGGGGGACCGGGGAGCTGTTTTTT.

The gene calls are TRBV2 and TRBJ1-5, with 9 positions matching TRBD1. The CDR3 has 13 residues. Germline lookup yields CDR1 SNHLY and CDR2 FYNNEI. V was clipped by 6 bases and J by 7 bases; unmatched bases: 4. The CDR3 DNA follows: TGTGCCAGCAGAGACAGGGGGATCCAGCCCCAGCATTTT. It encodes CASRDRGIQPQHF.

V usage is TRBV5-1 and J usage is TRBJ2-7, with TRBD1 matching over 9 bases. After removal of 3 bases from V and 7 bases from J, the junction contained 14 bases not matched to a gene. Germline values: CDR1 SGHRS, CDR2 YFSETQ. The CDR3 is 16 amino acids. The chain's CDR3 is CASSSVGQGSGGEQYF. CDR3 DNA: TGCGCCAGCAGCTCCGTCGGACAGGGGAGTGGGGGGGAGCAGTACTTC.

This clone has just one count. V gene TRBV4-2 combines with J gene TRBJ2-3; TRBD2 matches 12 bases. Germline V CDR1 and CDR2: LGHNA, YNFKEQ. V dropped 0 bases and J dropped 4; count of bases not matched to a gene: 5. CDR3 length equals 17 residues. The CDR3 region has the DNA TGTGCCAGCAGCCAAGAGTTCCTAGCGGGGGGGCCAGATACGCAGTATTTT. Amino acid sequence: CASSQEFLAGGPDTQYF.

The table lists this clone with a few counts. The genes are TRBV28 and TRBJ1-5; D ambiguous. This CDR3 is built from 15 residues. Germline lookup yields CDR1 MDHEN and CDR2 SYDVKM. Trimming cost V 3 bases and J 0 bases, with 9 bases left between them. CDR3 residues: CASSFRGYSNQPQHF. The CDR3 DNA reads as TGTGCCAGCAGTTTTCGGGGTTATAGCAATCAGCCCCAGCATTTT.